The 24 T cell receptor beta chains given below trace back to one sample, sequenced in a study of graft-versus-host responses after intestinal transplantation. For these TCRs, the target antigens are not known. Clones were read by immunoSEQ multiplex PCR, and TCRdb kept only the in-frame ones, dropping some. The sample has around 90,000 clones, roughly 90% seen once. The sequencing here drew on unstimulated CD8+ T cells sorted from spleen or lymph node cells, taken before transplant. These receptors came from a human donor who was the organ donor for an intestinal transplant.

The V gene is TRBV29-1, the J gene TRBJ2-2; D gene ambiguous. The CDR3 runs 12 residues. Deletions cut 6 bases from V and 3 bases from J, with 8 bases between. Germline CDR1 SQVTM, CDR2 ANQGSEA. The CDR3 coding sequence is TGCAGCGTGCGCGTAGACACCGGGGAGCTGTTTTTT. It yields the protein CSVRVDTGELFF.

This chain connects TRBV13 to TRBJ1-1; 10 nucleotides match TRBD1. The J segment lost 4 bases and the V segment lost 4 bases, leaving 6 bases of the junction unmatched. Germline V lookup: CDR1 PRHDT, CDR2 FYEKMQ (reference sequence). The CDR3 extends over 15 amino acids. The CDR3 DNA follows: TGTGCCAGCAGCTCGATAGGGACAGGGGCCACTGAAGCTTTCTTT. Protein: CASSSIGTGATEAFF.

The rearrangement joins TRBV28 to TRBJ1-2; D is undetermined. The ends were cut back, 4 bases at V and 1 base at J, with 13 bases in the middle. Germline V gene sequence: CDR1 MDHEN, CDR2 SYDVKM. CDR3 size: 15 residues. The chain's CDR3 is CASSSRLHYNYGYTF. CDR3 DNA: TGTGCCAGCAGTTCGCGATTACACTATAACTATGGCTACACCTTC.

The chain carries TRBV28 and TRBJ2-1; D ambiguous. The CDR3 has 13 amino acids. V was pared by 6 bases and J by 6 bases, with 12 bases between. Germline CDR1 reads MDHEN; CDR2 reads SYDVKM. The CDR3 sequence is CASSPQSSNEQFF. As DNA, the CDR3 is TGTGCCAGCAGCCCTCAAAGCTCCAATGAGCAGTTCTTC. Filled out from reference TRBV28 and TRBJ2-1, the complete variable domain reads DVKVTQSSRYLVKRTGEKVFLECVQDMDHENMFWYRQDPGLGLRLIYFSYDVKMKEKGDIPEGYSVSREKKERFSLILESASTNQTSMYLCASSPQSSNEQFFGPGTRLTVL.

V and J are TRBV5-4 and TRBJ2-1; 8 nucleotides align to TRBD2. Looked up from germline, CDR1 is SGHNT and CDR2 is YYREEE (reference sequence). The ends lost 1 base at V and 7 bases at J; junction bases unmatched: 4. This CDR3 has 14 residues. The CDR3 region is CASSLTLAGNEQFF. CDR3 nucleotides: TGTGCCAGCAGCTTGACCTTAGCGGGGAATGAGCAGTTCTTC.

This chain connects TRBV7-2 to TRBJ2-5; the match to TRBD2 covers 11 bases. CDR1 is SGHTA, CDR2 FQGNSA, per germline. The CDR3 is 18 residues long. Germline trimming cut 3 bases from V and 4 bases from J; bases unmatched to any gene: 13. The CDR3 loop is CASSFWIAGGHRGETQYF. The CDR3 DNA follows: TGTGCCAGCAGCTTTTGGATAGCGGGAGGGCATAGGGGAGAGACCCAGTACTTC.

The J gene is TRBJ2-1, the V gene TRBV19; 10 bases are shared with TRBD2. Germline CDR1 reads LNHDA; CDR2 reads SQIVND (reference sequence). The V gene end was trimmed by 9 bases and the J gene end by 1 base; junction bases not matched to a gene: 9. The CDR3 is 16 residues long. Here the CDR3 DNA reads TGTGCCAGCACTTTTAGCGGGGGGTGGTCCTACAATGAGCAGTTCTTC. Its protein product is CASTFSGGWSYNEQFF.

J is TRBJ2-2 and V is TRBV5-1; D is undetermined. Germline V gene lookup returns CDR1 SGHRS and CDR2 YFSETQ. Trimming cost V 5 bases and J 4 bases, with 9 bases left between them. CDR3 length: 13 amino acids. CDR3 loop: CASRTLGTGELFF. In DNA form, the CDR3 reads TGCGCCAGCAGGACACTGGGCACCGGGGAGCTGTTTTTT.

The chain joins TRBV5-1 to TRBJ2-7; the D gene is possibly TRBD2 (5 bases). Trimming removed 0 bases from V and 2 bases from J, with 9 bases in between. Germline V lookup: CDR1 SGHRS, CDR2 YFSETQ. The CDR3 is made up of 14 amino acids. The CDR3 sequence: CASSLGGFAYEQYF. The DNA of the CDR3 is TGCGCCAGCAGCTTGGGCGGGTTCGCCTACGAGCAGTACTTC.

The gene calls are TRBV19 and TRBJ1-1; 8 nucleotides align to TRBD1. CDR3 length equals 15 residues. J gave up 3 bases and V 4 bases, and 7 bases lay outside the gene matches. Germline V CDR1 and CDR2: LNHDA, SQIVND (reference sequence). CDR3 bases: TGTGCCAGTAGTACCAATCAGGGGGCGGACACTGAAGCTTTCTTT. Translating gives CASSTNQGADTEAFF.

This sequence joins TRBV19 and TRBJ1-2; D not certain. The germline V and J ends were trimmed by 5 bases and 2 bases, with 9 bases remaining between them. The CDR3 loop spans 13 amino acids. Germline V gene sequence: CDR1 LNHDA, CDR2 SQIVND (reference sequence). The CDR3 spells CASSSDLNYGYTF. The CDR3 DNA sequence: TGTGCCAGTAGTTCCGACTTGAACTATGGCTACACCTTC.

V is TRBV6-6 and J is TRBJ2-3, with D possibly matching TRBD2 (5 bases). This CDR3 contains 16 residues. Trimming took off 7 bases at V and 3 bases at J, with 20 bases between the two ends. Germline V CDR1 and CDR2: MNHNY, SVGAGI (reference sequence). The DNA for the CDR3 is TGTGCCAGCACCATAGAGGCACAACTAGTAACAGATACGCAGTATTTT. Translated, it gives CASTIEAQLVTDTQYF.

The gene calls are TRBV10-1 and TRBJ1-4; D not certain. The germline V gene encodes CDR1 WNHNN and CDR2 SYGVQD (reference sequence). V was pared by 3 bases and J by 1 base, with 15 bases between. The CDR3 is made up of 17 amino acids. The CDR3 sequence: CASSDDADKETNEKLFF. The CDR3 DNA follows: TGCGCCAGCAGTGACGACGCAGACAAGGAAACTAATGAAAAACTGTTTTTT.

This chain connects TRBV7-6 to TRBJ2-3; TRBD2 matches 7 bases. The CDR3 covers 15 residues. The V gene end was trimmed by 6 bases and the J gene end by 2 bases; junction bases not matched to a gene: 8. Per germline, CDR1 SGHVS and CDR2 FNYEAQ. In DNA form, the CDR3 reads TGTGCCAGCAGATTCACTAGCGTGAACACAGATACGCAGTATTTT. Encoded protein: CASRFTSVNTDTQYF.

The CDR3 coding sequence is TGTGCCAGTAGTCCAGGGACTAGCGGTTACGAGCAGTACTTC. This encodes CASSPGTSGYEQYF. The chain recombines TRBV19 with TRBJ2-7, with TRBD2 matching over 11 bases. Germline V gives CDR1 LNHDA, CDR2 SQIVND (reference sequence). The CDR3 spans 14 residues. With 5 bases clipped from V and 4 bases from J, the junction kept 4 bases outside the gene matches.

The chain is built from TRBV7-9 and TRBJ2-7, with 8 bases aligning to TRBD2. The CDR3 is 16 residues long. The J segment lost 0 bases and the V segment lost 5 bases, leaving 9 bases of the junction unmatched. Germline V gene sequence: CDR1 SEHNR, CDR2 FQNEAQ (reference sequence). The CDR3: CASSPPLAGLSYEQYF. The CDR3 nucleotides are TGTGCCAGCAGCCCCCCCCTAGCGGGTCTCTCCTACGAGCAGTACTTC.

The CDR3 bases are TGCAGCGTTGAGGGAACAGGGGGCGAGGGCTACACCTTC. This translates into CSVEGTGGEGYTF. The V gene is TRBV29-1, the J gene TRBJ1-2, with TRBD1 matching over 9 bases. Germline lookup yields CDR1 SQVTM and CDR2 ANQGSEA. V lost 3 bases, J lost 8 bases, and 7 bases stayed unmatched. The CDR3 is 13 residues long.

The chain links TRBV9 to TRBJ2-7; 7 nucleotides match TRBD2. The trim removed 0 bases at V and 0 bases at J, leaving 6 bases unmatched. The length of the CDR3 is 16 residues. Germline CDR1 reads SGDLS; CDR2 reads YYNGEE. The CDR3 DNA is TGTGCCAGCAGCGTAGGGGAGGGCCCGAGCTCCTACGAGCAGTACTTC. As protein: CASSVGEGPSSYEQYF.

This sequence joins TRBV7-2 and TRBJ1-4; 9 bases are shared with TRBD1. The germline V gene has CDR1 SGHTA and CDR2 FQGNSA. The CDR3 is 17 residues long. The ends lost 2 bases at V and 3 bases at J; junction bases unmatched: 7. The CDR3 sequence: CASSLPTGGDPNEKLFF. The CDR3 bases are TGTGCCAGCAGCTTACCTACAGGGGGCGATCCTAATGAAAAACTGTTTTTT.

Comment on this clone: No conserved phenylalanine or tryptophan ends this CDR3, so it is likely a read error. This chain uses TRBV5-1 with TRBJ1-1; possibly TRBD1 for D (5 bases). The V end lost 0 bases, the J end lost 4 bases, and 16 bases lay between the germline ends. CDR1 is SGHRS and CDR2 is YFSETQ in the germline V gene. This CDR3 contains 16 residues. This CDR3 reads CASSLVLRGMSTEAFS. The CDR3 DNA follows: TGCGCCAGCAGCTTGGTGTTGCGGGGGATGAGCACTGAAGCTTTCTCT.

V and J are TRBV6-4 and TRBJ2-1; TRBD2 agrees at 10 bases. Germline loops: CDR1 MRHNA, CDR2 SNTAGT. The CDR3 is made up of 15 amino acids. Trimming cost V 5 bases and J 5 bases; bases outside gene matches: 6. This CDR3 reads CASSNWTSGNNEQFF. CDR3 bases: TGTGCCAGCAGTAATTGGACTAGCGGAAACAATGAGCAGTTCTTC.

The chain is built from TRBV15 and TRBJ2-2, with D possibly matching TRBD1 (8 bases). This CDR3 is built from 15 residues. The germline CDR1 and CDR2 sequences are LNHNV and YYDKDF (reference sequence). The ends were cut back, 5 bases at V and 5 bases at J, with 15 bases in the middle. CDR3 sequence (DNA): TGTGCCACCAGCTTCCAACAGGGGGGGACCGGGGAGCTGTTTTTT. This encodes CATSFQQGGTGELFF.

V usage is TRBV13 and J usage is TRBJ2-3; 9 bases align to TRBD1. Trimming at V came to 3 bases and at J to 6 bases, leaving 13 bases not matched to a gene. Germline V gene lookup returns CDR1 PRHDT and CDR2 FYEKMQ (reference sequence). The CDR3 loop spans 17 amino acids. The DNA of the CDR3 is TGTGCCAGCAGCTTTAACCCGACAGGGGGGTCGACGGATACGCAGTATTTT. It encodes CASSFNPTGGSTDTQYF.

The rearrangement joins TRBV28 to TRBJ2-7; D may be TRBD1 (6 bases). With 1 base removed from V and 4 bases from J, the gap between germline ends came to 17 bases. The CDR3 has 16 residues. The germline gives CDR1 MDHEN, CDR2 SYDVKM. The DNA for the CDR3 is TGTGCCAGCAGTTTATTACAGGGAAGGTTTGATTACGAGCAGTACTTC. This codes for CASSLLQGRFDYEQYF.